This T cell receptor beta chain originates from a study of vaccination and CD4 T cells after COVID-19. Overall study: Overlapping spike pools from SARS-CoV-2 and HCoV-NL63, HCoV-OC43 and HCoV-229E served as culture stimuli. For control cultures, the treatment was a CEFX pool, an HIV-1 Nef pool, or no peptide. Study-level results: This study had few convalescent patients and no early post-infection samples.

V dropped 4 bases and J dropped 7 bases, with 8 bases sitting between them. CDR3 length equals 13 residues. Germline assignment: CDR1 MRHNA and CDR2 SNTAGT. This clonotype was counted a few times. No antigen is known for it. The Oncomine TCR Beta short-read assay was applied to DNA of cultured CD4+ T cells. MiXCR, applied by TCRdb to the PCR reads, yields one record per CDR3 protein. This sample has approximately 18,000 distinct CDR3 sequences, with around 42% found just once. Sample treatment: roughly 11-day PBMC culture with coronavirus spike peptide pools or control peptides (ViraFEST assay). Once peptide pools had expanded antigen-specific T cells, ViraFEST sequenced TCRs.

The sample in question was CD4+ T cells from blood, cultured in vitro, obtained after SARS-CoV-2 vaccination. J is TRBJ1-6 and V is TRBV6-4; D remains ambiguous. This TCR derives from a human donor who had recovered from COVID-19. The DNA of the CDR3 is TGTGCCAGCAGTGCCGTCTCCAATTCACCCCTCCACTTT. Its translation: CASSAVSNSPLHF.